This TCR beta chain was profiled in a study of metastatic and nonmetastatic thyroid tumors. Study-wide context: Repertoire comparison spanned blood and tumor or nodule tissue of malignant and benign thyroid patients.

With MiXCR, TCRdb reprocessed the PCR reads. The profile covers about 59,000 clones, with around 15% appearing a single time and less than 9.5% taken by the ten largest. Until they underwent thyroid surgery, no patient had received any treatment. This CDR3 comprises 18 residues. Unmatched junction bases numbered 13, after V lost 2 bases and J lost 5 bases. Germline CDR1 and CDR2: MDHEN and SYDVKM. Study-wide results and caveats: For both blood and tumor, malignant thyroid tumors reportedly showed significantly higher TCR beta diversity than benign nodules did.

In the case of this clone: Its target is unknown.

The rearrangement joins TRBV28 to TRBJ1-1; the match to TRBD1 covers 11 bases. This clonotype was obtained from a male donor with papillary thyroid cancer or a benign thyroid nodule (not recorded which). Some clones in this sample may be carry-over from other donors' samples. Sequencing was carried out using blood. The CDR3, as DNA: TGTGCCAGCAGTTTAATTGCGTCTTTGGACAGGGGGCGAACTGAAGCTTTCTTT. It translates to CASSLIASLDRGRTEAFF.